Shown below are 32 T cell receptor beta chains from a single sample sequenced in a study of blood T cells in healthy people across ages. Through a sample-barcoded 5' primer and a J-beta primer mix, a second PCR was run for 7 to 11 cycles. From the 5' RACE reads, TCRdb called clonotypes with MiXCR, one entry per CDR3 protein. The table records about 590,000 distinct CDR3 sequences, around 31% of them present only once. Input material: blood. The receptors here all came from an elderly woman in good health.

This chain joins TRBV20-1 and TRBJ2-4; D may be TRBD1 or TRBD2 (5 bases each). The end of the DNA aligns better with TRBJ2-7, so the J call may be wrong. The CDR3 sequence is 13 residues long. Looked up from germline, CDR1 is DFQATT and CDR2 is SNEGSKA (reference sequence). DNA of the CDR3: TGCAGTGCGGAGAGGGACCTCGACCACGAGCAGTACTTC. This gives the protein CSAERDLDHEQYF.

About this clonotype: A much larger clone sits a single nucleotide away, making a read error possible. The chain recombines TRBV6-6 with TRBJ1-2; 7 nucleotides line up with TRBD1. The CDR3 covers 15 residues. Germline-derived CDR1 and CDR2 are MNHNY and SVGAGI (reference sequence). The CDR3 sequence is CASSQGRGLPYGHTF. The DNA of the CDR3 is TGTGCCAGCAGTCAGGGCAGGGGGTTGCCCTATGGCCACACCTTC.

This clonotype was recorded many times. The genes are TRBV29-1 and TRBJ2-7, with D perhaps matching TRBD1 (5 bases). The tail of the sequence fits TRBJ2-5 better, so the J call may be wrong. The CDR3 is 14 amino acids. Germline V gene sequence: CDR1 SQVTM, CDR2 ANQGSEA. Here the CDR3 reads CSVERAGLVKTQYF. DNA for the CDR3: TGCAGCGTTGAAAGGGCAGGGCTGGTAAAGACCCAGTACTTC.

The chain is built from TRBV27 and TRBJ1-5, with 9 bases lining up with TRBD1. Looked up from germline, CDR1 is MNHEY and CDR2 is SMNVEV (reference sequence). The V and J ends lost 4 bases and 6 bases, in that order; junction bases with no gene match: 13. The CDR3 loop spans 17 amino acids. The CDR3: CASSSTPGGQGGQPQHF. CDR3 bases: TGTGCCAGCAGTTCGACTCCAGGGGGACAGGGAGGTCAGCCCCAGCATTTT.

Worth noting for this clonotype: A much larger clone differs from this one at a single base, so this may be a read error. This chain joins TRBV4-1 and TRBJ2-3; no firm D call. This CDR3 comprises 15 residues. The V end lost 1 base, the J end lost 1 base, and 9 bases lay between the germline ends. Per germline, CDR1 MGHRA and CDR2 YSYEKL. CDR3: CASSQVAAGTDTQYF. CDR3 coding DNA: TGCGCCAGCAGCCAAGTTGCGGCAGGCACAGATACGCAGTATTTT.

This clonotype was recorded many times. The rearrangement joins TRBV6-5 to TRBJ1-2, with TRBD1 matching over 8 bases. The ends lost 5 bases at V and 7 bases at J; junction bases unmatched: 9. The CDR3 loop spans 14 amino acids. From germline, CDR1 is MNHEY and CDR2 SVGAGI. Here the CDR3 reads CASSPQGGKGGYTF. The CDR3 DNA is TGTGCCAGCAGTCCACAGGGGGGGAAGGGTGGCTACACCTTC.

The sample holds many counts of this clonotype. CDR3 in amino acids: CASSPDRGRNTEAFF. The CDR3 nucleotides read TGTGCCAGCTCACCAGACAGGGGGCGGAACACTGAAGCTTTCTTT. The V and J genes are TRBV18 and TRBJ1-1; 10 bases are shared with TRBD1. The CDR3 sequence is 15 residues long. After removal of 2 bases from V and 1 base from J, the junction contained 1 base not matched to a gene. Germline-derived CDR1 and CDR2 are KGHSH and LQKENI. The complete variable domain, with remaining parts taken from reference TRBV18 and TRBJ1-1, reads NAGVMQNPRHLVRRRGQEARLRCSPMKGHSHVYWYRQLPEEGLKFMVYLQKENIIDESGMPKERFSAEFPKEGPSILRIQQVVRGDSAAYFCASSPDRGRNTEAFFGQGTRLTVV.

This clonotype showed up many times. The J gene is TRBJ2-7, the V gene TRBV3-1; D call uncertain. V lost 0 bases and J 1 base, leaving 7 bases between the germline ends. The CDR3 length is 14 residues. Germline V lookup: CDR1 LGHDT, CDR2 YNNKEL (reference sequence). In DNA, the CDR3 is TGTGCCAGCAGCCAAGAACACTTGTCCTACGAGCAGTACTTC. This encodes CASSQEHLSYEQYF.

Comments on this clonotype: Given a much more abundant clone one base away, this may be a read error. J is TRBJ2-5 and V is TRBV6-1, with 12 bases fitting TRBD2. The germline CDR1 and CDR2 sequences are MNHNS and SASEGT. This CDR3 has 18 amino acids. The CDR3 loop is CASTETSGGASPEEAQYF. Here the CDR3 DNA reads TGTGCCAGCACTGAGACTAGCGGGGGAGCTTCACCAGAAGAGGCCCAGTACTTC.

This clonotype was detected a few times. One base away lies a much larger clone, so this may be a sequencing read error. The chain combines TRBV2 with TRBJ2-5, with 9 bases matching TRBD1. This CDR3 is built from 11 residues. The trim removed 10 bases at V and 11 bases at J, leaving 8 bases unmatched. Germline V gene sequence: CDR1 SNHLY, CDR2 FYNNEI. The CDR3 region is CATGQGDRQYF. The CDR3 region has the DNA TGTGCCACGGGACAGGGCGATCGGCAGTACTTC.

This clonotype came up a few times. A single base separates this from a much larger clone, so it may be a read error. The gene calls are TRBV4-1 and TRBJ2-1, with 12 bases lining up with TRBD2. Germline V CDR1 and CDR2: MGHRA, YSYEKL. This CDR3 is built from 18 residues. Unmatched junction bases numbered 16, after V lost 0 bases and J lost 13 bases. DNA for the CDR3: TGCGCCAGCAGCCAAGATCTTTCTAGCGGGGGGGCAGGAGAGACCCAGTTCTTC. Residues: CASSQDLSSGGAGETQFF.

This clonotype was observed many times. The chain carries TRBV15 and TRBJ2-5, with TRBD2 identical over 9 bases. Trimming removed 3 bases from V and 1 base from J; junction bases left unmatched: 12. Per the germline V gene, CDR1 is LNHNV and CDR2 is YYDKDF (reference sequence). The CDR3 covers 18 residues. The CDR3 here is CATSRPQRASGAQETQYF. The DNA for the CDR3 is TGTGCCACCAGCAGGCCCCAACGGGCTAGCGGGGCCCAAGAGACCCAGTACTTC.

This clonotype was seen many times. The chain links TRBV25-1 to TRBJ1-2; D remains ambiguous. CDR3 length: 12 amino acids. The germline CDR1 and CDR2 sequences are MGHDK and SYGVNS. V lost 2 bases and J lost 4, with 5 bases in between. This chain's CDR3 is CASSEGIYGYTF. The CDR3 coding sequence is TGTGCCAGCAGTGAAGGGATCTATGGCTACACCTTC.

To note about this clonotype: This sequence may be a read error, since a much larger clone differs from it by one base. The CDR3: CASSDSKATGLAQETQYF. The CDR3, as DNA: TGTGCCAGCAGTGACTCGAAAGCTACTGGACTAGCCCAAGAGACCCAGTACTTC. The J gene is TRBJ2-5, the V gene TRBV6-4, with 8 positions matching TRBD2. The CDR3 totals 18 residues. Germline V CDR1 and CDR2: MRHNA, SNTAGT. Trimming removed 0 bases from V and 1 base from J; junction bases left unmatched: 10.

In this sample, this clonotype turned up a few times. This may come from a read error, since a much larger clone is one base off. The chain couples TRBV20-1 to TRBJ2-1, with a tentative D call TRBD2 (5 bases). This CDR3 region has 12 residues. CDR1 is DFQATT and CDR2 is SNEGSKA in the germline V gene (reference sequence). V was trimmed by 6 bases and J by 10 bases, leaving 16 bases between them. In DNA, the CDR3 is TGCAGTGCCGGGGAAAGGGCGTACGAGCAGTTCTTC. Protein sequence: CSAGERAYEQFF.

This clonotype was detected only a few times. The chain carries TRBV28 and TRBJ2-7, with 11 positions matching TRBD2. CDR1 and CDR2 from the germline V gene are MDHEN and SYDVKM. The CDR3 has 14 residues. The V and J ends lost 6 bases and 6 bases, in that order; junction bases with no gene match: 7. The CDR3 DNA reads TGTGCCAGCAGCCCCTGGCTAGCGGGGGGCGAGCAGTACTTC. Encoded protein: CASSPWLAGGEQYF. Drawing the rest from reference TRBV28 and TRBJ2-7, the complete variable domain is DVKVTQSSRYLVKRTGEKVFLECVQDMDHENMFWYRQDPGLGLRLIYFSYDVKMKEKGDIPEGYSVSREKKERFSLILESASTNQTSMYLCASSPWLAGGEQYFGPGTRLTVT.

CDR3 in DNA: TGCAGTGCGACGGACAACCCATCCTACGAGCAGTACTTC. This codes for CSATDNPSYEQYF. The chain combines TRBV20-1 with TRBJ2-7; the D gene is possibly TRBD1 (5 bases). This CDR3 is 13 amino acids long. V was shortened by 6 bases and J by 1 base, with 13 bases between the two germline ends. Germline V gives CDR1 DFQATT, CDR2 SNEGSKA (reference sequence).

This clonotype was recorded at least ten times. This rearrangement joins TRBV12-3 or TRBV12-4 to TRBJ2-1, with D perhaps matching TRBD1 (6 bases). V lost 6 bases to trimming and J lost 7 bases, with 22 bases between them. There are 16 residues in the CDR3. DNA for the CDR3: TGTGCCAGCAGGCTACAGGGAGCTAATTTGAGAAATGAGCAGTTCTTC. Encoded protein: CASRLQGANLRNEQFF.

The table lists this clonotype with a few counts. The chain joins TRBV30 to TRBJ2-2; possibly TRBD2 for D (5 bases). Germline V gene lookup returns CDR1 GTSNPN and CDR2 SVGIG (reference sequence). V was pared by 0 bases and J by 3 bases, with 5 bases between. The CDR3 has 13 amino acids. The CDR3 region has the DNA TGTGCCTGGAGTGTAGCGGACACCGGGGAGCTGTTTTTT. As protein: CAWSVADTGELFF. The complete variable domain, with remaining parts taken from reference TRBV30 and TRBJ2-2, reads SQTIHQWPATLVQPVGSPLSLECTVEGTSNPNLYWYRQAAGRGLQLLFYSVGIGQISSEVPQNLSASRPQDRQFILSSKKLLLSDSGFYLCAWSVADTGELFFGEGSRLTVL.

This clonotype was detected ten times or more. The V and J genes are TRBV5-6 and TRBJ2-1, with 9 bases that match TRBD2. CDR1 SGHDT and CDR2 YYEEEE come from the germline V gene. The CDR3 sequence is 15 residues long. V trimming: 3 bases; J trimming: 8 bases; junction bases outside the gene matches: 9. The CDR3 DNA reads TGTGCCAGCAGCTCCCTGGGCCAGCGGGGGGATGAGCAGTTCTTC. Translation gives CASSSLGQRGDEQFF.

This clonotype was seen only a few times. The rearrangement links TRBV5-1 to TRBJ2-3; D unresolved. There are 15 residues in the CDR3. The V gene lost 0 bases and the J gene lost 0 bases, with 8 bases spanning the gap. Germline CDR1 is SGHRS and CDR2 is YFSETQ. In DNA form, the CDR3 reads TGCGCCAGCAGCTTGGTGGTAGGGAGCACAGATACGCAGTATTTT. It codes for CASSLVVGSTDTQYF. The entire variable domain, with the rest obtained from reference TRBV5-1 and TRBJ2-3, is as follows: KAGVTQTPRYLIKTRGQQVTLSCSPISGHRSVSWYQQTPGQGLQFLFEYFSETQRNKGNFPGRFSGRQFSNSRSEMNVSTLELGDSALYLCASSLVVGSTDTQYFGPGTRLTVL.

This chain connects TRBV9 to TRBJ1-2; no clear D. The length of the CDR3 is 16 residues. Trimming cost V 0 bases and J 2 bases, with 14 bases left between them. CDR1 and CDR2 (germline): SGDLS, YYNGEE. The CDR3 region has the DNA TGTGCCAGCAGCGTAGAGAACCAGGTTTCAAACTATGGCTACACCTTC. This translates into CASSVENQVSNYGYTF.

This clonotype was observed at least ten times. The chain is built from TRBV5-6 and TRBJ1-2; D is unresolved. V gave up 4 bases and J gave up 8 bases, with 18 bases separating them. The CDR3 consists of 14 residues. Germline V gene data show CDR1 as SGHDT and CDR2 as YYEEEE. The CDR3 region has the DNA TGTGCCAGCAGCCTGAATGGGCGAGTCTACGGCTACACCTTC. Its protein product is CASSLNGRVYGYTF.

The V call is TRBV4-1, the J call TRBJ1-2; D remains unclear. The CDR3 has 15 residues. Trimming stripped 0 bases from V and 8 bases from J, with 16 bases between. The V gene's germline CDR1 is MGHRA and CDR2 YSYEKL. DNA of the CDR3: TGCGCCAGCAGCCAAGATTACGCTGTGATGGGGGGCTACACCTTC. Protein product: CASSQDYAVMGGYTF.

Here the CDR3 DNA reads TGCGCCAGCAGCACAAGACAGGGAGCCGAGCAGTACTTC. Protein: CASSTRQGAEQYF. The chain carries TRBV5-1 and TRBJ2-4; 7 bases match TRBD1. With the DNA end fitting TRBJ2-7 better, the J assignment may be wrong. Looked up from germline, CDR1 is SGHRS and CDR2 is YFSETQ. The CDR3 length is 13 residues.

The rearrangement joins TRBV5-1 to TRBJ1-2; tentatively, D is TRBD1 (5 bases). Trimming stripped 4 bases from V and 4 bases from J, with 17 bases between. Per germline, CDR1 SGHRS and CDR2 YFSETQ. The CDR3 sequence is 15 residues long. The CDR3 reads CASSLDGTGAYGYTF. The DNA for the CDR3 is TGCGCCAGCAGCCTCGACGGGACGGGTGCCTATGGCTACACCTTC.

This clonotype occurred many times. V is TRBV12-3 or TRBV12-4 and J is TRBJ2-3; 9 nucleotides agree with TRBD1. CDR3 size: 14 residues. V dropped 8 bases and J dropped 5; count of bases not matched to a gene: 8. For the CDR3, the DNA is TGTGCCAGCGGGCGGGGGACAGGGATAGATACGCAGTATTTT. Amino acid sequence: CASGRGTGIDTQYF.

This clonotype was found a few times. V and J are TRBV12-3 or TRBV12-4 and TRBJ2-7; TRBD2 agrees at 8 bases. V shed 7 bases and J 7 bases; nucleotides not matched to a gene: 15. There are 15 residues in the CDR3. CDR3 nucleotide sequence: TGTGCCAGCATCTTACTAGCGGAACACTACAATGAGCAGTACTTC. It is translated as CASILLAEHYNEQYF.

The gene calls are TRBV12-3 or TRBV12-4 and TRBJ2-3, with D possibly TRBD2 on 6 matching bases. This CDR3 contains 16 residues. With 2 bases removed from V and 4 bases from J, the gap between germline ends came to 16 bases. The CDR3 nucleotides are TGTGCCAGCAGTTTATTCGGGGGACTGAGCGCAGATACGCAGTATTTT. Translation gives CASSLFGGLSADTQYF.

At least ten counts were recorded for this clonotype. The chain recombines TRBV20-1 with TRBJ1-1, with TRBD1 identical over 8 bases. The CDR3 covers 15 residues. CDR1 is DFQATT and CDR2 is SNEGSKA in the germline V gene (reference sequence). Trimming at V came to 5 bases and at J to 1 base, leaving 9 bases not matched to a gene. The CDR3 DNA is TGCAGTGCTCCCAAGTCCGGGACAGGGAACACTGAAGCTTTCTTT. Its protein product is CSAPKSGTGNTEAFF.

A few counts support this clonotype. The chain links TRBV12-3 or TRBV12-4 to TRBJ1-1, with 7 nucleotides matching TRBD1. V lost 8 bases and J lost 1; bases outside the gene matches: 7. The CDR3 extends over 14 amino acids. The CDR3 bases are TGTGCCAGCCGGGAACGGACAGGGAACACTGAAGCTTTCTTT. This sequence encodes CASRERTGNTEAFF.

This clonotype came up once. The gene calls are TRBV20-1 and TRBJ2-7; D is undetermined. The CDR3 runs 12 residues. The V end lost 5 bases, the J end lost 5 bases, and 13 bases lay between the germline ends. Germline CDR1 reads DFQATT; CDR2 reads SNEGSKA (reference sequence). The CDR3: CSAPVVRHEQYF. For the CDR3, the DNA is TGCAGTGCTCCGGTGGTCCGCCACGAGCAGTACTTC.